A selection of T cell receptor beta chains follows, all from one sample in a study of breast tumors, draining lymph nodes, adjacent tissues. Via MiXCR, TCRdb re-called the multiplex PCR reads, giving one row per CDR3 protein. The sample lists 120,000 to 150,000 distinct CDR3 sequences; around a third were seen once. Sequencing was done on a sample of axillary lymph node tissue. The receptors come from a female donor with breast cancer. Some clones in this sample may be carry-over from other donors' samples. Both conserved end residues are part of each CDR3. The D gene is left open where the match is weak. Size is omitted from some rows. Given values are once, few, many or a class for expanded clones.

v_gene: TRBV20-1
j_gene: TRBJ1-2
abundance: many
d_gene: NA
CDR3aa: CSADSWTDGYTF
CDR3nt: TGCAGTGCTGATTCTTGGACGGATGGCTACACCTTC

v_gene: TRBV19
j_gene: TRBJ1-4
abundance: many
d_gene: NA
CDR3aa: CASSTFPKNEKLFF
CDR3nt: TGTGCCAGTAGTACCTTCCCCAAGAATGAAAAACTGTTTTTT

v_gene: TRBV20-1
j_gene: TRBJ2-3
abundance: NA
d_gene: NA
CDR3aa: CSAREGRLVDTQYF
CDR3nt: TGCAGTGCTAGAGAGGGGAGGTTGGTAGATACGCAGTATTTT

v_gene: TRBV7-3
j_gene: TRBJ1-2
abundance: NA
d_gene: TRBD1
CDR3aa: CASSTPGQGFHGYTF
CDR3nt: TGTGCCAGCTCCACCCCGGGACAGGGGTTCCATGGCTACACCTTC

v_gene: TRBV5-8
j_gene: TRBJ2-1
abundance: many
d_gene: NA
CDR3aa: CASSSQRVGEQFF
CDR3nt: TGTGCCAGCAGTTCACAACGCGTGGGCGAGCAGTTCTTC

v_gene: TRBV4-1
j_gene: TRBJ2-7
abundance: many
d_gene: TRBD1
CDR3aa: CASSSDRGPYEQYF
CDR3nt: TGCGCCAGCAGCTCTGACAGGGGGCCCTACGAGCAGTACTTC

v_gene: TRBV18
j_gene: TRBJ1-1
abundance: few
d_gene: NA
CDR3aa: CASSPGSGGAGEAFF
CDR3nt: TGTGCCAGCTCACCAGGTTCGGGGGGCGCGGGTGAAGCTTTCTTT

v_gene: TRBV29-1
j_gene: TRBJ1-6
abundance: many
d_gene: TRBD1
CDR3aa: CSARTGWNSPLHF
CDR3nt: TGCAGCGCCCGGACAGGGTGGAATTCACCCCTCCACTTT

v_gene: TRBV5-4
j_gene: TRBJ2-5
abundance: many
d_gene: NA
CDR3aa: CASSSSYGETQYF
CDR3nt: TGTGCCAGCAGCTCCTCCTACGGAGAGACCCAGTACTTC

v_gene: TRBV19
j_gene: TRBJ1-6
abundance: NA
d_gene: TRBD1
CDR3aa: CASSAGTGDSPLHF
CDR3nt: TGTGCCAGTAGTGCCGGGACAGGGGATTCACCCCTCCACTTT

v_gene: TRBV28
j_gene: TRBJ1-6
abundance: many
d_gene: NA
CDR3aa: CASSSPMAGNSPLHF
CDR3nt: TGTGCCAGCAGTTCTCCGATGGCAGGGAATTCACCCCTCCACTTT

v_gene: TRBV28
j_gene: TRBJ1-2
abundance: many
d_gene: NA
CDR3aa: CATETGRNYGYTF
CDR3nt: TGTGCCACCGAGACAGGACGGAACTATGGCTACACCTTC

v_gene: TRBV6-5
j_gene: TRBJ1-6
abundance: many
d_gene: NA
CDR3aa: CATGKGRSAGGTLHF
CDR3nt: TGTGCCACAGGAAAGGGGCGGTCCGCAGGTGGGACCCTCCACTTT

v_gene: TRBV25-1
j_gene: TRBJ2-3
abundance: many
d_gene: NA
CDR3aa: CASSEKLTDTQYF
CDR3nt: TGTGCCAGCAGTGAAAAGTTAACAGATACGCAGTATTTT

v_gene: TRBV11-2
j_gene: TRBJ2-5
abundance: many
d_gene: NA
CDR3aa: CASSLGVGKETQYF
CDR3nt: TGTGCCAGCAGCTTAGGTGTGGGGAAAGAGACCCAGTACTTC

v_gene: TRBV6-1
j_gene: TRBJ2-7
abundance: few
d_gene: TRBD1
CDR3aa: CASSHSGQGIYEQYF
CDR3nt: TGTGCCAGCAGTCATTCGGGACAGGGAATCTACGAGCAGTACTTC

v_gene: TRBV6-1
j_gene: TRBJ2-2
abundance: many
d_gene: NA
CDR3aa: CASRPQGNGYTGELFF
CDR3nt: TGTGCCAGCAGGCCCCAGGGAAACGGTTACACCGGGGAGCTGTTTTTT

v_gene: TRBV19
j_gene: TRBJ1-2
abundance: NA
d_gene: NA
CDR3aa: CASSAQAGTDYGYTF
CDR3nt: TGTGCCAGTAGTGCCCAGGCCGGGACTGACTATGGCTACACCTTC

v_gene: TRBV5-1
j_gene: TRBJ2-3
abundance: NA
d_gene: NA
CDR3aa: CASSLGSPEDTQYF
CDR3nt: TGCGCCAGCAGCTTGGGGAGCCCTGAAGATACGCAGTATTTT

v_gene: TRBV12-3/TRBV12-4
j_gene: TRBJ2-7
abundance: once
d_gene: NA
CDR3aa: CASSPLVRGVGYEQYF
CDR3nt: TGTGCCAGCAGTCCCCTCGTTAGAGGCGTGGGGTACGAGCAGTACTTC

v_gene: TRBV19
j_gene: TRBJ2-7
abundance: many
d_gene: NA
CDR3aa: CASRTGTEQYF
CDR3nt: TGTGCCAGCAGAACAGGGACGGAGCAGTACTTC

v_gene: TRBV7-8
j_gene: TRBJ1-1
abundance: many
d_gene: NA
CDR3aa: CASSRRLDSEAFF
CDR3nt: TGTGCCAGCAGCCGACGCCTCGACAGTGAAGCTTTCTTT

v_gene: TRBV5-1
j_gene: TRBJ2-2
abundance: many
d_gene: TRBD1
CDR3aa: CASIAGTANTGELFF
CDR3nt: TGCGCCAGCATCGCAGGGACAGCGAACACCGGGGAGCTGTTTTTT

v_gene: TRBV5-6
j_gene: TRBJ1-1
abundance: NA
d_gene: NA
CDR3aa: CASSWGRKGEAFF
CDR3nt: TGTGCCAGCAGCTGGGGACGGAAGGGGGAGGCTTTCTTT

v_gene: TRBV11-2
j_gene: TRBJ2-2
abundance: many
d_gene: TRBD1
CDR3aa: CASSITGGLNTGELFF
CDR3nt: TGTGCCAGCAGCATCACAGGGGGCTTAAACACCGGGGAGCTGTTTTTT

v_gene: TRBV7-2
j_gene: TRBJ1-4
abundance: NA
d_gene: NA
CDR3aa: CASSRTRYNEKLFF
CDR3nt: TGTGCCAGCAGCCGGACAAGGTATAATGAAAAACTGTTTTTT

v_gene: TRBV24-1
j_gene: TRBJ2-1
abundance: many
d_gene: TRBD2
CDR3aa: CATSDPKGTSGGHYNEQFF
CDR3nt: TGTGCCACCAGTGACCCCAAGGGGACTAGCGGGGGGCATTACAATGAGCAGTTCTTC

v_gene: TRBV6-2/TRBV6-3
j_gene: TRBJ2-7
abundance: many
d_gene: NA
CDR3aa: CASSYNTLSGEQYF
CDR3nt: TGTGCCAGCAGTTATAATACGCTCTCGGGCGAGCAGTACTTC

v_gene: TRBV7-2
j_gene: TRBJ2-3
abundance: NA
d_gene: TRBD1
CDR3aa: CASSPLRAGTGVSDTQYF
CDR3nt: TGTGCCAGCAGTCCCCTAAGGGCCGGGACAGGGGTCTCTGATACGCAGTATTTT

v_gene: TRBV7-9
j_gene: TRBJ1-3
abundance: many
d_gene: NA
CDR3aa: CASSPSSGSTIYF
CDR3nt: TGTGCCAGCAGCCCAAGTAGTGGAAGCACCATATATTTT

v_gene: TRBV25-1
j_gene: TRBJ1-6
abundance: many
d_gene: NA
CDR3aa: CASRASGGYGSYNSPLHF
CDR3nt: TGTGCCAGCAGGGCTTCGGGGGGTTACGGCTCCTATAATTCACCCCTCCACTTT

v_gene: TRBV5-8
j_gene: TRBJ1-2
abundance: many
d_gene: TRBD1
CDR3aa: CASSNSQGNYGYTF
CDR3nt: TGTGCCAGCAGCAACTCACAGGGGAACTATGGCTACACCTTC

v_gene: TRBV2
j_gene: TRBJ2-7
abundance: once
d_gene: NA
CDR3aa: CASSEAYTMPHEQYF
CDR3nt: TGTGCCAGCAGTGAGGCTTATACAATGCCCCACGAGCAGTACTTC

v_gene: TRBV7-9
j_gene: TRBJ2-5
abundance: NA
d_gene: NA
CDR3aa: CASRSGGGTQYF
CDR3nt: TGTGCCAGCAGATCAGGTGGGGGGACCCAGTACTTC

v_gene: TRBV3-1
j_gene: TRBJ1-3
abundance: many
d_gene: NA
CDR3aa: CASSPTQGTGNTIYF
CDR3nt: TGTGCCAGCAGCCCAACACAGGGAACTGGAAACACCATATATTTT

v_gene: TRBV10-3
j_gene: TRBJ1-1
abundance: NA
d_gene: TRBD1
CDR3aa: CAISETGGIEAFF
CDR3nt: TGTGCCATCAGTGAAACAGGGGGCATTGAAGCTTTCTTT

v_gene: TRBV19
j_gene: TRBJ2-1
abundance: NA
d_gene: TRBD1
CDR3aa: CASSWGQGEQFF
CDR3nt: TGTGCCAGTAGTTGGGGACAGGGTGAGCAGTTCTTC

v_gene: TRBV6-1
j_gene: TRBJ1-5
abundance: few
d_gene: NA
CDR3aa: CASKLTRGDQPQHF
CDR3nt: TGTGCCAGCAAACTCACCAGGGGAGATCAGCCCCAGCATTTT

v_gene: TRBV6-2/TRBV6-3
j_gene: TRBJ2-1
abundance: once
d_gene: TRBD1
CDR3aa: CASSPPGQGDNEQFF
CDR3nt: TGTGCCAGCAGTCCACCGGGACAGGGGGACAATGAGCAGTTCTTC

v_gene: TRBV7-9
j_gene: TRBJ1-1
abundance: few
d_gene: NA
CDR3aa: CASSRDTAYTEAFF
CDR3nt: TGTGCCAGCAGCCGGGACACGGCGTATACTGAAGCTTTCTTT

v_gene: TRBV3-1
j_gene: TRBJ2-2
abundance: many
d_gene: NA
CDR3aa: CASSRDLGELFF
CDR3nt: TGTGCCAGCAGTCGGGACCTCGGGGAGCTGTTTTTT

v_gene: TRBV2
j_gene: TRBJ1-5
abundance: NA
d_gene: NA
CDR3aa: CASRSIAQTNQPQHF
CDR3nt: TGTGCCAGCAGATCTATCGCACAGACGAATCAGCCCCAGCATTTT

v_gene: TRBV4-1
j_gene: TRBJ1-1
abundance: few
d_gene: NA
CDR3aa: CASSQAVSQNTEAFF
CDR3nt: TGCGCCAGCAGCCAAGCGGTCAGTCAGAACACTGAAGCTTTCTTT

v_gene: TRBV3-1
j_gene: TRBJ1-6
abundance: many
d_gene: TRBD1
CDR3aa: CASSQRTGSNSPLHF
CDR3nt: TGTGCCAGCAGCCAACGGACAGGGAGTAATTCACCCCTCCACTTT

v_gene: TRBV25-1
j_gene: TRBJ2-2
abundance: many
d_gene: NA
CDR3aa: CASSWVGELFF
CDR3nt: TGTGCCAGCTCGTGGGTCGGGGAGCTGTTTTTT

v_gene: TRBV20-1
j_gene: TRBJ2-5
abundance: many
d_gene: NA
CDR3aa: CSALDRKDQSF
CDR3nt: TGCAGTGCTCTGGACAGAAAGGACCAGTCCTTC

v_gene: TRBV19
j_gene: TRBJ1-3
abundance: NA
d_gene: NA
CDR3aa: CASKNPTASGNTIYF
CDR3nt: TGTGCCAGTAAAAACCCGACAGCCTCTGGAAACACCATATATTTT

v_gene: TRBV2
j_gene: TRBJ2-7
abundance: many
d_gene: NA
CDR3aa: CASSEGAQCEQYF
CDR3nt: TGTGCCAGCAGTGAGGGGGCTCAATGCGAGCAGTACTTC

v_gene: TRBV6-1
j_gene: TRBJ1-2
abundance: many
d_gene: NA
CDR3aa: CASMGGRLGYTF
CDR3nt: TGTGCCAGCATGGGAGGGAGGTTAGGGTACACCTTC

v_gene: TRBV10-3
j_gene: TRBJ1-3
abundance: NA
d_gene: NA
CDR3aa: CAISDASSGNTIYF
CDR3nt: TGTGCCATCAGTGATGCCAGCTCTGGAAACACCATATATTTT

v_gene: TRBV20-1
j_gene: TRBJ1-4
abundance: many
d_gene: NA
CDR3aa: CSANPPPTVSAANEKLFF
CDR3nt: TGCAGTGCCAACCCACCCCCGACGGTCTCAGCGGCTAATGAAAAACTGTTTTTT

v_gene: TRBV7-6
j_gene: TRBJ1-5
abundance: once
d_gene: TRBD1
CDR3aa: CASSLRGQGRQPQHF
CDR3nt: TGTGCCAGCAGCTTAAGGGGACAGGGGCGTCAGCCCCAGCATTTT